This TCR beta chain emerged from a study of diagnostic markers for celiac disease (dated by TCRdb to 2019 to 2021). Going by frequency alone, this clonotype is medium-sized (0.01 to 0.1%); a count is unavailable. Its specific antigen is unknown. From cysteine to phenylalanine, the CDR3 is 13 amino acids long. No DNA has been recorded. CDR1 and CDR2, looked up from the germline V gene (reference sequence), are SSHAT and FNYEAQ. TCRdb records Illumina MiSeq as the sequencer. Following TCRdb reprocessing, every CDR3 protein sequence forms one entry, and DNA is not provided. The sample table holds more than 1,100 distinct CDR3 sequences. Of the sample, 10% to 15% is held by the ten largest clones.

The receptor comes from a human donor. This table probably holds off-target reads from a library built for another chain. This chain joins TRBV7-7 to TRBJ2-7; without DNA, the TCRdb call of TRBD1 cannot be checked. Source material: either unsorted cells or a sorted T cell fraction (not recorded which). CDR3 loop: CASSWDRGREQYF.